This entry lists 12 T cell receptor beta chains sequenced from one sample in a study of OX40 agonist ivuxolimab in advanced cancers. Clones were sequenced by immunoSEQ multiplex PCR, and TCRdb holds only the in-frame ones, with some missing. The table has some 60,000 clones, around 86% seen once. The sequencing used CD4+ or CD8+ T cells sorted from blood, collected in a trial of the OX40 agonist ivuxolimab. Receptors originate from an adult with an advanced solid tumor such as melanoma, head and neck, liver or kidney cancer.

The V call is TRBV7-2, the J call TRBJ2-2; 7 nucleotides align to TRBD1. Germline V gene lookup returns CDR1 SGHTA and CDR2 FQGNSA. V was clipped by 2 bases and J by 2 bases; unmatched bases: 11. This CDR3 is built from 18 residues. CDR3 region: CASSLMRLTGSNTGELFF. For the CDR3, the DNA is TGTGCCAGCAGCTTAATGAGGCTGACAGGGTCCAACACCGGGGAGCTGTTTTTT.

The V and J genes are TRBV2 and TRBJ1-5, with TRBD1 as a possible D gene (5 bases). The CDR3 covers 13 residues. Trimming removed 6 bases from V and 7 bases from J, with 13 bases in between. Germline V gene data show CDR1 as SNHLY and CDR2 as FYNNEI. As DNA, the CDR3 is TGTGCCAGCAGCGGGGGTTTTTGGCAGCCCCAGCATTTT. The encoded protein is CASSGGFWQPQHF.

J is TRBJ1-1 and V is TRBV11-1; D uncertain. The V end lost 1 base, the J end lost 4 bases, and 10 bases lay between the germline ends. Germline V CDR1 and CDR2: SGHAT, FQDESV (reference sequence). This CDR3 has 14 residues. This CDR3 is CASSLGSGSTEAFF. CDR3 DNA: TGTGCCAGCAGCTTAGGCAGCGGTTCCACTGAAGCTTTCTTT.

V gene TRBV7-8 combines with J gene TRBJ1-4; maybe TRBD1 (5 bases). CDR1 SGHVS and CDR2 FQNEAQ come from the germline V gene. The CDR3 spans 14 residues. V was clipped by 6 bases and J by 2 bases, with 10 bases between them. Here the CDR3 reads CASRPGRTNEKLFF. Written as DNA, the CDR3 is TGTGCCAGCAGACCAGGGCGGACTAATGAAAAACTGTTTTTT.

Notes on this clone: One end of the junction fails to match germline, which may point to a read error. J is TRBJ1-3 and V is TRBV7-2; D remains ambiguous. Germline V CDR1 and CDR2: SGHTA, FQGNSA. The CDR3 is 15 residues long. The chain's CDR3 is CASSFPQRRGDTIYF. Here the CDR3 DNA reads TGTGCCAGCAGCTTTCCTCAACGGCGTGGAGACACCATATATTTT. The full variable domain, rest sourced from reference TRBV7-2 and TRBJ1-3, is GAGVSQSPSNKVTEKGKDVELRCDPISGHTALYWYRQSLGQGLEFLIYFQGNSAPDKSGLPSDRFSAERTGGSVSTLTIQRTQQEDSAVYLCASSFPQRRGDTIYFGEGSWLTVV.

The chain carries TRBV7-2 and TRBJ1-6; D not certain. This CDR3 is built from 13 residues. Germline V gives CDR1 SGHTA, CDR2 FQGNSA. The V end was cut by 8 bases, the J end by 13 bases, with 18 bases between. The CDR3 here is CASRDQPRSPLHF. The CDR3 nucleotides read TGTGCCAGCCGCGACCAGCCACGGTCGCCCCTCCACTTT.

The J gene is TRBJ2-4, the V gene TRBV2; D possibly uses TRBD1 or TRBD2 (5 bases each). The CDR3 length is 14 residues. With 5 bases removed from V and 5 bases from J, the gap between germline ends came to 13 bases. Per the germline V gene, CDR1 is SNHLY and CDR2 is FYNNEI. The CDR3 loop reads CASSFQGRENIQYF. Written as DNA, the CDR3 is TGTGCCAGCAGTTTTCAGGGACGGGAAAACATTCAGTACTTC.

This clone was seen once. V usage is TRBV5-8 and J usage is TRBJ1-5, with D uncertain. Germline V gene lookup returns CDR1 SGHTS and CDR2 YDEGEE. V was clipped by 2 bases and J by 6 bases, with 3 bases between them. CDR3 length: 11 residues. CDR3 amino acids: CASSFFQPQHF. The CDR3 DNA sequence: TGTGCCAGCAGCTTTTTTCAGCCCCAGCATTTT.

The chain combines TRBV28 with TRBJ1-1; D possibly corresponds to TRBD1 (5 bases). Germline-derived CDR1 and CDR2 are MDHEN and SYDVKM. This CDR3 contains 16 residues. With 5 bases removed from V and 4 bases from J, the gap between germline ends came to 20 bases. The CDR3 bases are TGTGCCAGCAGTATCCCCGTGGGGGGGGGATTCACTGAAGCTTTCTTT. Encoded protein: CASSIPVGGGFTEAFF. Using reference TRBV28 and TRBJ1-1 for the parts outside the CDR3, the full variable domain is DVKVTQSSRYLVKRTGEKVFLECVQDMDHENMFWYRQDPGLGLRLIYFSYDVKMKEKGDIPEGYSVSREKKERFSLILESASTNQTSMYLCASSIPVGGGFTEAFFGQGTRLTVV.

The V gene is TRBV29-1, the J gene TRBJ2-7, with D perhaps assigned TRBD1 or TRBD2 (5 bases each). Germline-derived CDR1 and CDR2 are SQVTM and ANQGSEA. The CDR3 sequence is 12 residues long. V was trimmed by 7 bases and J by 2 bases, leaving 12 bases between them. The CDR3 region has the DNA TGCAGCGCCACCGGGACGACCTACGAGCAGTACTTC. Protein product: CSATGTTYEQYF.

The chain joins TRBV5-1 to TRBJ2-7; maybe TRBD1 (6 bases). Trimming shortened V by 4 bases and J by 1 base, and 12 bases separated the two germline ends. Germline V gives CDR1 SGHRS, CDR2 YFSETQ. CDR3 length: 14 residues. The CDR3 sequence is CASSPQGTSYEQYF. For the CDR3, the DNA is TGCGCCAGCAGCCCACAGGGAACGTCCTACGAGCAGTACTTC.

V usage is TRBV5-4 and J usage is TRBJ2-3; weak D call: TRBD2 (6 bases). This CDR3 is 16 amino acids long. Looked up from germline, CDR1 is SGHNT and CDR2 is YYREEE (reference sequence). V was shortened by 0 bases and J by 3 bases, with 14 bases between the two germline ends. This chain's CDR3 is CASSLAASEDTDTQYF. DNA for the CDR3: TGTGCCAGCAGCTTGGCGGCTAGCGAAGATACAGATACGCAGTATTTT.